This TCR beta chain originates from a study of CD8 T cells in Susac syndrome. Negative isolation yielded CD4+ and CD8+ T cells, and FACS enriched TEMRA cells. The CDR3 contains 15 residues. The germline CDR1 and CDR2 sequences are SGHDT and YYEEEE. Trimming took 2 bases from V and 2 from J, leaving 14 bases between them. RNA totalling roughly 0.45 to 1 ug underwent reverse transcription with random hexamers. With immunoSEQ multiplex PCR, TCR beta CDR3 was amplified across 54 Vbeta and 13 Jbeta. TCRdb fed the immunoSEQ multiplex PCR reads into MiXCR, producing one record per CDR3 protein. The sample lists 240,000 or so distinct CDR3 sequences; 90% to 97% were seen once.

The sequenced material came from CD4+ T cells from PBMCs. The chain joins TRBV5-6 to TRBJ2-7; no reliable D call. The sequence came from a human donor with Susac syndrome. The CDR3 protein is CASSFRSHETYEQYF. In DNA form, the CDR3 reads TGTGCCAGCAGCTTTAGATCCCACGAGACCTACGAGCAGTACTTC.